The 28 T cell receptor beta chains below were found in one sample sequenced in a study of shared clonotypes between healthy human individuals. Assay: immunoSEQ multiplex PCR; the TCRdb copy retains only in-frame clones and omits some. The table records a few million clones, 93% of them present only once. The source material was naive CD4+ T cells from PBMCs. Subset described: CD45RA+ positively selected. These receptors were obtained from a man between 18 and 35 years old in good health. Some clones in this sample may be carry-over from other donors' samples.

Here the CDR3 DNA reads TGTGCCAGCAGAGGAACAACTAATGAAAAACTGTTTTTT. Translation: CASRGTTNEKLFF. The J gene is TRBJ1-4, the V gene TRBV7-9, with no clear D. The CDR3 is made up of 13 amino acids. Germline CDR1 SEHNR, CDR2 FQNEAQ (reference sequence). V was shortened by 6 bases and J by 0 bases, with 5 bases between the two germline ends. Drawing the rest from reference TRBV7-9 and TRBJ1-4, the complete variable domain is DTGVSQNPRHKITKRGQNVTFRCDPISEHNRLYWYRQTLGQGPEFLTYFQNEAQLEKSRLLSDRFSAERPKGSFSTLEIQRTEQGDSAMYLCASRGTTNEKLFFGSGTQLSVL.

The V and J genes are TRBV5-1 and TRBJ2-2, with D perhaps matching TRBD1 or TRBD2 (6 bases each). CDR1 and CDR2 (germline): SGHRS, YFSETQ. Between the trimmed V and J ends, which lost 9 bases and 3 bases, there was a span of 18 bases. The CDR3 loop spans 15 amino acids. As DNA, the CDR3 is TGCGCCACCACGAGGGGGGAGTCCTACACCGGGGAGCTGTTTTTT. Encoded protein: CATTRGESYTGELFF.

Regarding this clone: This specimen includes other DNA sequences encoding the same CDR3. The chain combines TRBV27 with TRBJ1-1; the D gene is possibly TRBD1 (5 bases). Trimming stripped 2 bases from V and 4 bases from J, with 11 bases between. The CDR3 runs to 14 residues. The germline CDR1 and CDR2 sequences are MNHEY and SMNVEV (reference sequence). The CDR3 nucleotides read TGTGCCAGCAGTTTAAATAGGGGAGGCACTGAAGCTTTCTTT. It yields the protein CASSLNRGGTEAFF.

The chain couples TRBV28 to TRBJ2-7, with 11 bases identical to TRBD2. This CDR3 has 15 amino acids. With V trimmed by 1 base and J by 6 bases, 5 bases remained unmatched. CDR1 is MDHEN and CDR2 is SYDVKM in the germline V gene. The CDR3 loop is CASSLSSGRRSEQYF. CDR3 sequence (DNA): TGTGCCAGCAGTTTATCTAGCGGGAGGAGGAGCGAGCAGTACTTC.

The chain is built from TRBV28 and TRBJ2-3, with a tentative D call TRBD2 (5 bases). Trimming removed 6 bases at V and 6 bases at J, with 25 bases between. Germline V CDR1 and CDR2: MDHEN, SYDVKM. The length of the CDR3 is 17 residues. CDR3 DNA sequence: TGTGCCAGCAGCACATTCGGGTCGGGGTCCCATGGGGATACGCAGTATTTT. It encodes CASSTFGSGSHGDTQYF.

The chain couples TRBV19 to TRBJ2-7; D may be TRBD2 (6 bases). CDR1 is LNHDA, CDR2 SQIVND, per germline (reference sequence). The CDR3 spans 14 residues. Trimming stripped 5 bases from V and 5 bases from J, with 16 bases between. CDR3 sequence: CASSLGSRGNEQYF. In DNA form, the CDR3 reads TGTGCCAGTAGTTTAGGAAGTCGGGGGAACGAGCAGTACTTC.

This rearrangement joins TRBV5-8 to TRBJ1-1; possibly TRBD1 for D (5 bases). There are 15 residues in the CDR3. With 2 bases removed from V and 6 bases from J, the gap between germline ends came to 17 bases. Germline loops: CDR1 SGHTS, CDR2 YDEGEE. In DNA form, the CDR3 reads TGTGCCAGCAGCTTTATTAACGGGGCTATCTCTGAAGCTTTCTTT. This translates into CASSFINGAISEAFF.

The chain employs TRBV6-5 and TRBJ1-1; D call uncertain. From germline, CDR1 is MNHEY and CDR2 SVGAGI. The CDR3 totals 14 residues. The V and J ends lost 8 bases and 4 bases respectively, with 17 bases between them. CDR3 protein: CASGLPGVRTEAFF. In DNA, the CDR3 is TGTGCCAGCGGGCTGCCTGGTGTTCGCACTGAAGCTTTCTTT.

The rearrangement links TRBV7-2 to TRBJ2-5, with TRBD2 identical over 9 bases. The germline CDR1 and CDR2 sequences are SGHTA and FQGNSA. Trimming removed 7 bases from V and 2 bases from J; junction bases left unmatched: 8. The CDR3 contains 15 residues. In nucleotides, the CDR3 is TGTGCCAGCACCCCAAGGGCGGGAGGGCAAGAGACCCAGTACTTC. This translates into CASTPRAGGQETQYF.

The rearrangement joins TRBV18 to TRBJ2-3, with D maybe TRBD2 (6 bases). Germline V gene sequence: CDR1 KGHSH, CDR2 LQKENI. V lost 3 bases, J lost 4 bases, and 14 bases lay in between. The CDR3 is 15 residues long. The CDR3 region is CASSPPAGRSDTQYF. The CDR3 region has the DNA TGTGCCAGCTCACCCCCTGCGGGGAGGTCAGATACGCAGTATTTT.

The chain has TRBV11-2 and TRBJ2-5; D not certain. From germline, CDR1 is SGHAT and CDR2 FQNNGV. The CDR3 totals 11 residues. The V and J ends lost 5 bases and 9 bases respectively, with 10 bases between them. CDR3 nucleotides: TGTGCCAGCAGCCCCCGGTGGGCCCAGTACTTC. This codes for CASSPRWAQYF.

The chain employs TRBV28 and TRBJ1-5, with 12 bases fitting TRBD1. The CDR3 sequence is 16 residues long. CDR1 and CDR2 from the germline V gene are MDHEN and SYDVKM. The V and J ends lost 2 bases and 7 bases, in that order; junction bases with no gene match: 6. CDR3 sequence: CASSLGGQGANQPQHF. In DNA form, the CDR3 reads TGTGCCAGCAGTTTAGGGGGACAGGGGGCAAACCAGCCCCAGCATTTT.

The CDR3 protein is CASSYLAGGHEQFF. In DNA, the CDR3 is TGTGCCAGCAGTTACCTAGCGGGAGGCCATGAGCAGTTCTTC. V usage is TRBV6-6 and J usage is TRBJ2-1; 11 nucleotides align to TRBD2. The V and J ends lost 2 bases and 8 bases, in that order; junction bases with no gene match: 2. In germline, CDR1 is MNHNY, CDR2 SVGAGI (reference sequence). The CDR3 spans 14 residues.

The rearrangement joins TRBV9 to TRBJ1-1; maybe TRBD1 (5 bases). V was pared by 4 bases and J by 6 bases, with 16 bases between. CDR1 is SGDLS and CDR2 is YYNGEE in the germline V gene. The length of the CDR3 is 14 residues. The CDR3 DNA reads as TGTGCCAGCAGCCCATTCTCGGGGGGACCTGAAGCTTTCTTT. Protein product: CASSPFSGGPEAFF.

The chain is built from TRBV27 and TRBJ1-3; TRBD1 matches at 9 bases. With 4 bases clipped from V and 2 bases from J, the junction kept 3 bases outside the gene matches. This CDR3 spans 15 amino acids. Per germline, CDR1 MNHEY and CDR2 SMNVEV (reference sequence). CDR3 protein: CASSSGTGPGNTIYF. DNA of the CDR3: TGTGCCAGCAGTTCCGGGACAGGGCCTGGAAACACCATATATTTT.

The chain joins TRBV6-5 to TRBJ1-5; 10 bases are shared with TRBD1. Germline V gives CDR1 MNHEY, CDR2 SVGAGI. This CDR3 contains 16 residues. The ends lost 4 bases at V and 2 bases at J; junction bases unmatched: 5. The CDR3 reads CASSSAGTGGNQPQHF. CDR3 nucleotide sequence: TGTGCCAGCAGTTCCGCCGGGACAGGGGGCAATCAGCCCCAGCATTTT.

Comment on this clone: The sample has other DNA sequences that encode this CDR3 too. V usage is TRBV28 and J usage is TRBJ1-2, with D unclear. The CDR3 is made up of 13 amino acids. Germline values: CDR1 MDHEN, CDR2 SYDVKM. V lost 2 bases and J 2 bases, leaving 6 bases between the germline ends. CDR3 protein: CASSLNRNYGYTF. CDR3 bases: TGTGCCAGCAGTTTAAACAGAAACTATGGCTACACCTTC.

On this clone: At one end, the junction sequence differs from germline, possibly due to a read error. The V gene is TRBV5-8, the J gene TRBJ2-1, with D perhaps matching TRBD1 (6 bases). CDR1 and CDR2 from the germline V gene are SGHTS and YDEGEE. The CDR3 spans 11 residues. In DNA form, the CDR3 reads TGTGCCAGCAGCTTAGGAGCCTCAGGGGTCTTC. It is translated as CASSLGASGVF.

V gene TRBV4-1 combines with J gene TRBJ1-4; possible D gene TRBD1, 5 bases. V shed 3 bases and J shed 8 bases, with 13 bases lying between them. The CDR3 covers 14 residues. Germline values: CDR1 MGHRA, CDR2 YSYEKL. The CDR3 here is CASSHDNRLEKLFF. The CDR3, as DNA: TGCGCCAGCAGCCATGATAACAGGCTCGAAAAACTGTTTTTT.

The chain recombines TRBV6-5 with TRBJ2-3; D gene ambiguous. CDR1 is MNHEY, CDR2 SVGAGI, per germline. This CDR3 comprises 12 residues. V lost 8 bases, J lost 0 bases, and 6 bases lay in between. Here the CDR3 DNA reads TGTGCCAGCGGTCCTAGCACAGATACGCAGTATTTT. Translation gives CASGPSTDTQYF.

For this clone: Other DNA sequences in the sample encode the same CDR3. In DNA, the CDR3 is TGTGCCAGCAGCTTGGGACTCTATAGCAATCAGCCCCAGCATTTT. Translated, it gives CASSLGLYSNQPQHF. The chain recombines TRBV5-8 with TRBJ1-5; D is unclear. Germline CDR1 SGHTS, CDR2 YDEGEE. V lost 0 bases and J lost 0, with 7 bases in between. This CDR3 contains 15 residues.

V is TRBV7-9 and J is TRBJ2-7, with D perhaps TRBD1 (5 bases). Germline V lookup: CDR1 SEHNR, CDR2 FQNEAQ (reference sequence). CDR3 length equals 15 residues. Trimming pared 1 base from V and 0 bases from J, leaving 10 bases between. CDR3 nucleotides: TGTGCCAGCAGCTTAGGAGCAGGGCTCTCCTACGAGCAGTACTTC. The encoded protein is CASSLGAGLSYEQYF.

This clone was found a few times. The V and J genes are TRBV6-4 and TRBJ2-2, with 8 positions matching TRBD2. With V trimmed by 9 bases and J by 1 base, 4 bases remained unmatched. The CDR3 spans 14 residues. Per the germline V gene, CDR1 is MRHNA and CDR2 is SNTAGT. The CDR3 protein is CASKREWNTGELFF. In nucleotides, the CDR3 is TGTGCCAGTAAGCGGGAGTGGAACACCGGGGAGCTGTTTTTT.

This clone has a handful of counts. The CDR3 DNA reads as TGTGCCATCAGTCTACAGGGGAGCACTGAAGCTTTCTTT. This codes for CAISLQGSTEAFF. The chain carries TRBV10-3 and TRBJ1-1, with 7 bases aligning to TRBD1. The length of the CDR3 is 13 residues. V shed 5 bases and J 4 bases; nucleotides not matched to a gene: 4. The germline CDR1 and CDR2 sequences are ENHRY and SYGVKD.

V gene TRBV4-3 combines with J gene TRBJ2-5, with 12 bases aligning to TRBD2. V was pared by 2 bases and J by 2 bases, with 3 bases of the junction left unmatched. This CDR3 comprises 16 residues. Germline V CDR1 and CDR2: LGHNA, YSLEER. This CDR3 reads CASSQTGLAGQETQYF. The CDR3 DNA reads TGCGCCAGCAGCCAAACAGGACTAGCGGGACAAGAGACCCAGTACTTC.

CDR3 sequence reads: CASSPNGIHEQYF. CDR3 coding DNA: TGTGCCAGCAGTCCGAATGGTATCCACGAGCAGTACTTC. The chain carries TRBV27 and TRBJ2-7; D gene unclear. The CDR3 length is 13 residues. CDR1 is MNHEY, CDR2 SMNVEV, per germline (reference sequence). V shed 5 bases and J shed 5 bases, with 13 bases lying between them.

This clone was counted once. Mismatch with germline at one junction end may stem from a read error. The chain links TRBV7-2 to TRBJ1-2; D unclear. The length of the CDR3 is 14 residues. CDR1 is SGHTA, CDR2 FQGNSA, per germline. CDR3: CASSSSVGTVRIFF. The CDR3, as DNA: TGTGCCAGCAGCTCATCAGTCGGCACAGTCAGGATTTTCTTC. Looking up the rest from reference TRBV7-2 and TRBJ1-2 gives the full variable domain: GAGVSQSPSNKVTEKGKDVELRCDPISGHTALYWYRQSLGQGLEFLIYFQGNSAPDKSGLPSDRFSAERTGGSVSTLTIQRTQQEDSAVYLCASSSSVGTVRIFFGSGTRLTVV.

CDR3 bases: TGTGCCAGCAGCCAGGACAGGGGATGGGAGACCCAGTACTTC. This encodes CASSQDRGWETQYF. V gene TRBV14 combines with J gene TRBJ2-5, with 9 bases lining up with TRBD1. Germline V gene data show CDR1 as SGHDN and CDR2 as FVKESK. The CDR3 is 14 amino acids. Unmatched junction bases numbered 4, after V lost 3 bases and J lost 5 bases.